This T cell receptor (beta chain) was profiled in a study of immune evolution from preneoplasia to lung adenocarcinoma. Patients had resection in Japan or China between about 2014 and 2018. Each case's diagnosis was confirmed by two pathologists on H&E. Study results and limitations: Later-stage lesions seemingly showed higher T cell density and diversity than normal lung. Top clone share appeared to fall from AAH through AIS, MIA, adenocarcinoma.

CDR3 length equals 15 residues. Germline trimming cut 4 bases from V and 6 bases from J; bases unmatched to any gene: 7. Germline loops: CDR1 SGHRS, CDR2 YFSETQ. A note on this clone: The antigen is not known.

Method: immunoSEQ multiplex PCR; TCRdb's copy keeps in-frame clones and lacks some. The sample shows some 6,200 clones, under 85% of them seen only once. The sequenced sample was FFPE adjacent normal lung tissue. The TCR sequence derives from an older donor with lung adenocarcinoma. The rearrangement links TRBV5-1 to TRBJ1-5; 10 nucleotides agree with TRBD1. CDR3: CASSTTGGRGQPQHF. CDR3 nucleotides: TGCGCCAGCAGCACGACAGGGGGCAGGGGTCAGCCCCAGCATTTT.